The 20 T cell receptor beta chains listed next were all sequenced from one sample in a study of control samples from healthy donors and cancer patients. Here immunoSEQ multiplex PCR was the method, and the copy in TCRdb shows in-frame clones only, minus some. In the table there are roughly 100,000 clones, approximately 90% of which are singletons. What was sequenced was PBMCs. Receptors were obtained from a man in his 60s with lung cancer.

The gene calls are TRBV6-5 and TRBJ2-1, with D possibly TRBD1 on 5 matching bases. Trimming stripped 6 bases from V and 4 bases from J, with 10 bases between. The germline CDR1 and CDR2 sequences are MNHEY and SVGAGI. The CDR3 is 13 residues long. This chain's CDR3 is CASSFQGYNEQFF. Here the CDR3 DNA reads TGTGCCAGCAGCTTTCAGGGATACAATGAGCAGTTCTTC.

This clone appeared a few times. The chain recombines TRBV9 with TRBJ1-1; weak D call: TRBD1 (5 bases). Trimming stripped 1 base from V and 5 bases from J, with 12 bases between. The CDR3 is made up of 14 amino acids. CDR1 is SGDLS and CDR2 is YYNGEE in the germline V gene. The CDR3 spells CASSVYTGGTEAFF. In DNA, the CDR3 is TGTGCCAGCAGCGTATACACCGGGGGGACTGAAGCTTTCTTT.

This sequence joins TRBV5-5 and TRBJ1-2, with 7 positions matching TRBD1. CDR3 length: 18 amino acids. J was trimmed by 7 bases and V by 4 bases; bases with no gene match: 22. The germline V gene encodes CDR1 SGHKS and CDR2 YYEKEE (reference sequence). The CDR3 is CASSKGEGFQTGRGGYTF. CDR3 in DNA: TGTGCCAGCAGCAAAGGGGAGGGATTCCAGACAGGGAGAGGTGGCTACACCTTC.

This clone has more than one count but fewer than ten. The chain employs TRBV18 and TRBJ1-2, with unresolved D. CDR3 length: 16 amino acids. Germline V gene sequence: CDR1 KGHSH, CDR2 LQKENI. V lost 1 base, J lost 0 bases, and 12 bases lay in between. In DNA form, the CDR3 reads TGTGCCAGCTCACCACAGAGAACGGGAACTAACTATGGCTACACCTTC. It yields the protein CASSPQRTGTNYGYTF.

The V call is TRBV5-4, the J call TRBJ2-2; a weak D match, TRBD2 (6 bases). V lost 4 bases to trimming and J lost 4 bases, with 8 bases between them. This CDR3 spans 13 amino acids. Germline loops: CDR1 SGHNT, CDR2 YYREEE (reference sequence). CDR3 in DNA: TGTGCCAGCAGCCCAGCGGGCACCGGGGAGCTGTTTTTT. This gives the protein CASSPAGTGELFF.

The chain employs TRBV10-3 and TRBJ1-5, with unresolved D. This CDR3 contains 12 residues. CDR1 is ENHRY and CDR2 is SYGVKD in the germline V gene. V was cut by 2 bases and J by 4 bases, with 3 bases left in between. As DNA, the CDR3 is TGTGCCATCAGTGAGAAGAATCAGCCCCAGCATTTT. Protein sequence: CAISEKNQPQHF.

V and J are TRBV18 and TRBJ2-7; D unresolved. The V and J ends lost 2 bases and 0 bases respectively, with 14 bases between them. Germline V lookup: CDR1 KGHSH, CDR2 LQKENI. CDR3 length: 16 amino acids. CDR3 in amino acids: CASSPGIGQSSYEQYV. The CDR3, as DNA: TGTGCCAGCTCACCAGGTATAGGCCAGTCCTCCTACGAGCAGTACGTC.

In its sample, this clone was seen once. The V and J genes are TRBV24-1 and TRBJ1-1; the match to TRBD1 covers 8 bases. After removal of 4 bases from V and 0 bases from J, the junction contained 18 bases not matched to a gene. Germline lookup yields CDR1 KGHDR and CDR2 SFDVKD. The CDR3 is made up of 20 amino acids. Here the CDR3 DNA reads TGTGCCACCAGTGACCAACCTACTCGACAGGGGTGGGGTCTGAACACTGAAGCTTTCTTT. Protein product: CATSDQPTRQGWGLNTEAFF.

In its sample, this clone was seen once. The gene calls are TRBV9 and TRBJ2-5; the D gene is possibly TRBD2 (5 bases). V gave up 2 bases and J gave up 1 base, with 15 bases separating them. The CDR3 runs 16 residues. Germline CDR1 and CDR2: SGDLS and YYNGEE. CDR3 sequence (DNA): TGTGCCAGCAGCGTCTCATCAGCGGTAATCCAAGAGACCCAGTACTTC. Its protein product is CASSVSSAVIQETQYF.

V is TRBV7-9 and J is TRBJ2-2; D is perhaps TRBD2 (6 bases). The ends were cut back, 5 bases at V and 6 bases at J, with 16 bases in the middle. The germline V gene has CDR1 SEHNR and CDR2 FQNEAQ (reference sequence). CDR3 length equals 15 residues. This CDR3 is CASSLRLGEAGELFF. DNA for the CDR3: TGTGCCAGCAGCCTTAGACTAGGAGAGGCCGGGGAGCTGTTTTTT.

CDR3 amino acids: CASSLGGIQETQYF. Written as DNA, the CDR3 is TGTGCCAGCAGCTTGGGCGGAATCCAAGAGACCCAGTACTTC. The chain couples TRBV7-9 to TRBJ2-5; D ambiguous. The ends were cut back, 3 bases at V and 1 base at J, with 9 bases in the middle. Germline V gene lookup returns CDR1 SEHNR and CDR2 FQNEAQ (reference sequence). The length of the CDR3 is 14 residues.

The chain carries TRBV30 and TRBJ2-1; D is ambiguous. V gave up 2 bases and J gave up 8 bases, with 13 bases separating them. Germline V gives CDR1 GTSNPN, CDR2 SVGIG (reference sequence). The CDR3 runs 13 residues. The CDR3 region has the DNA TGTGCCTGGAGTCCCCCCACGTTAGATGAGCAGTTCTTC. Translated, it gives CAWSPPTLDEQFF.

The V gene is TRBV10-2, the J gene TRBJ2-3, with unresolved D. CDR1 is WSHSY, CDR2 SAAADI, per germline. Trimming shortened V by 3 bases and J by 2 bases, and 6 bases separated the two germline ends. CDR3 length: 13 amino acids. The CDR3 region has the DNA TGCGCCAGCAGTGAAGACGCCACAGATACGCAGTATTTT. Translated, it gives CASSEDATDTQYF.

J is TRBJ1-5 and V is TRBV5-1; D remains unclear. V dropped 1 base and J dropped 0 bases, with 8 bases sitting between them. CDR1 and CDR2 (germline): SGHRS, YFSETQ. The CDR3 consists of 15 residues. The CDR3, as DNA: TGCGCCAGCAGCTTGACGGCTAGTAGCAATCAGCCCCAGCATTTT. It encodes CASSLTASSNQPQHF.

This clone occurred a few times. This chain connects TRBV7-7 to TRBJ2-5, with TRBD1 matching 8 bases. Germline loops: CDR1 SSHAT, CDR2 FNYEAQ (reference sequence). The CDR3 is made up of 15 amino acids. Trimming took 5 bases from V and 5 from J; bases not matched to a gene: 10. The CDR3 loop is CASSQGQGGAETQYF. The CDR3 bases are TGTGCCAGCAGCCAAGGACAGGGTGGGGCGGAGACCCAGTACTTC. Complete variable domain (other parts from reference TRBV7-7 and TRBJ2-5): GAGVSQSPRYKVTKRGQDVTLRCDPISSHATLYWYQQALGQGPEFLTYFNYEAQPDKSGLPSDRFSAERPEGSISTLTIQRTEQRDSAMYRCASSQGQGGAETQYFGPGTRLLVL.

This clone appeared a single time. The rearrangement links TRBV12-5 to TRBJ2-5, with a weak D call TRBD1 (5 bases). Trimming removed 4 bases at V and 7 bases at J, with 13 bases between. The CDR3 contains 13 residues. Per germline, CDR1 LGHNT and CDR2 FRNRAP. CDR3 DNA: TGTGCTAGTGGTTCCATGGATAGGGGGACCCAGTACTTC. This sequence encodes CASGSMDRGTQYF.

This clone was observed a single time. V gene TRBV4-1 combines with J gene TRBJ1-3; TRBD1 agrees at 7 bases. The trim removed 2 bases at V and 7 bases at J, leaving 8 bases unmatched. This CDR3 spans 15 amino acids. Germline V gene lookup returns CDR1 MGHRA and CDR2 YSYEKL. CDR3 sequence reads: CASSQLGGGENTIYF. In nucleotides, the CDR3 is TGCGCCAGCAGCCAATTAGGAGGGGGCGAGAACACCATATATTTT.

V is TRBV2 and J is TRBJ1-5, with 9 nucleotides matching TRBD1. This CDR3 spans 15 amino acids. The V gene's germline CDR1 is SNHLY and CDR2 FYNNEI. V dropped 3 bases and J dropped 9; count of bases not matched to a gene: 9. The DNA of the CDR3 is TGTGCCAGCAGTGACACAGGGGGCATACTGAGGCCCCAGCATTTT. It specifies CASSDTGGILRPQHF. Drawing the rest from reference TRBV2 and TRBJ1-5, the complete variable domain is EPEVTQTPSHQVTQMGQEVILRCVPISNHLYFYWYRQILGQKVEFLVSFYNNEISEKSEIFDDQFSVERPDGSNFTLKIRSTKLEDSAMYFCASSDTGGILRPQHFGDGTRLSIL.

The rearrangement uses TRBV30 and TRBJ1-6; D perhaps matches TRBD1 (5 bases). Trimming removed 0 bases at V and 10 bases at J, with 19 bases between. Germline values: CDR1 GTSNPN, CDR2 SVGIG (reference sequence). There are 16 residues in the CDR3. The CDR3 DNA reads TGTGCCTGGAGTGTAATGAAGGGGAGTGTGCGATCACCCCTCCACTTT. It specifies CAWSVMKGSVRSPLHF.

V gene TRBV10-1 combines with J gene TRBJ2-7; D unresolved. CDR1 WNHNN and CDR2 SYGVQD come from the germline V gene (reference sequence). V lost 0 bases and J 0 bases, leaving 9 bases between the germline ends. This CDR3 has 15 amino acids. CDR3 DNA: TGCGCCAGCAGTGAGTCAAAAGCCAGCTCCTACGAGCAGTACGTC. This codes for CASSESKASSYEQYV.